One sample yielded the 17 T cell receptor beta chains listed below, sequenced in a study of T cell changes during pregnancy in multiple sclerosis. Profiling relied on immunoSEQ multiplex PCR, and the TCRdb table lists in-frame clones only, not all of them. The sample holds 60,000 to 85,000 clones, around 90% seen once. The sequences come from peripheral blood, collected in the second trimester of pregnancy. Receptors were obtained from a female donor in good health, enrolled as a control in a pregnancy study.

The table lists this clone with a count of one. The V call is TRBV28, the J call TRBJ2-2, with TRBD1 identical over 9 bases. The germline gives CDR1 MDHEN, CDR2 SYDVKM. V trimming: 2 bases; J trimming: 0 bases; junction bases outside the gene matches: 1. This CDR3 has 16 amino acids. The CDR3 DNA follows: TGTGCCAGCAGTTTAGGGACAGGGACGAACACCGGGGAGCTGTTTTTT. Translation gives CASSLGTGTNTGELFF.

The chain links TRBV4-1 to TRBJ1-4; D not resolved. This CDR3 spans 17 amino acids. Germline V gene sequence: CDR1 MGHRA, CDR2 YSYEKL. Trimming took off 0 bases at V and 8 bases at J, with 19 bases between the two ends. This CDR3 reads CASSQDREQYLGEKLFF. The CDR3 coding sequence is TGCGCCAGCAGCCAAGATCGGGAACAATACCTTGGCGAAAAACTGTTTTTT.

The J gene is TRBJ1-5, the V gene TRBV28, with no clear D. Trimming cost V 2 bases and J 6 bases, with 11 bases left between them. This CDR3 is built from 14 residues. Germline assignment: CDR1 MDHEN and CDR2 SYDVKM. In DNA, the CDR3 is TGTGCCAGCAGTTTACGGGGTATAGGTCAGCCCCAGCATTTT. Protein product: CASSLRGIGQPQHF.

The chain uses TRBV29-1 and TRBJ2-7, with 9 bases identical to TRBD2. Unmatched junction bases numbered 9, after V lost 0 bases and J lost 6 bases. This CDR3 spans 15 amino acids. Germline lookup yields CDR1 SQVTM and CDR2 ANQGSEA. CDR3 sequence (DNA): TGCAGCGTTGAAGATTTGAAAGCGGGAGGAATCGAGCAGTACTTC. It codes for CSVEDLKAGGIEQYF.

The V and J genes are TRBV5-6 and TRBJ1-1; TRBD1 matches 7 bases. This CDR3 region has 14 residues. Looked up from germline, CDR1 is SGHDT and CDR2 is YYEEEE. Germline trimming cut 0 bases from V and 2 bases from J; bases unmatched to any gene: 1. CDR3: CASSLAGGNTEAFF. The CDR3, as DNA: TGTGCCAGCAGCTTGGCAGGGGGTAACACTGAAGCTTTCTTT.

V gene TRBV11-2 combines with J gene TRBJ2-1; D call uncertain. Trimming took off 5 bases at V and 7 bases at J, with 15 bases between the two ends. The CDR3 covers 14 residues. Germline loops: CDR1 SGHAT, CDR2 FQNNGV. The CDR3 loop is CASSNPLKRNEQFF. Here the CDR3 DNA reads TGTGCCAGCAGCAACCCCCTCAAGAGGAATGAGCAGTTCTTC.

The chain employs TRBV6-6 and TRBJ1-4; 7 nucleotides match TRBD1. Germline CDR1 and CDR2: MNHNY and SVGAGI (reference sequence). J was trimmed by 3 bases and V by 5 bases; bases with no gene match: 6. The length of the CDR3 is 15 residues. CDR3 sequence reads: CASSTRDSSNEKLFF. In nucleotides, the CDR3 is TGTGCCAGCAGTACACGGGACAGCTCTAATGAAAAACTGTTTTTT.

The V and J genes are TRBV4-1 and TRBJ1-4; D is ambiguous. The CDR3 length is 14 residues. Germline V gene sequence: CDR1 MGHRA, CDR2 YSYEKL. Trimming took off 2 bases at V and 8 bases at J, with 12 bases between the two ends. CDR3 sequence reads: CASSQTDTEEKLFF. DNA of the CDR3: TGCGCCAGCAGCCAAACCGATACCGAGGAAAAACTGTTTTTT.

By its share, this clone is large. J is TRBJ1-1 and V is TRBV30; D remains unclear. The V gene's germline CDR1 is GTSNPN and CDR2 SVGIG (reference sequence). The ends were cut back, 5 bases at V and 1 base at J, with 5 bases in the middle. The CDR3 has 11 amino acids. The CDR3 DNA reads TGTGCCTGGCTCAGGAACACTGAAGCTTTCTTT. Protein product: CAWLRNTEAFF.

The V call is TRBV7-6, the J call TRBJ1-4; D not certain. Germline V gives CDR1 SGHVS, CDR2 FNYEAQ. This CDR3 has 15 amino acids. V was trimmed by 1 base and J by 0 bases, leaving 6 bases between them. The CDR3: CASSLEPATNEKLFF. DNA of the CDR3: TGTGCCAGCAGCTTAGAGCCGGCAACTAATGAAAAACTGTTTTTT.

The chain carries TRBV27 and TRBJ1-1; D is possibly TRBD1 (5 bases). The V end lost 3 bases, the J end lost 1 base, and 15 bases lay between the germline ends. CDR3 length: 16 residues. The germline V gene encodes CDR1 MNHEY and CDR2 SMNVEV (reference sequence). The CDR3 DNA follows: TGTGCCAGCAGTTTGGGGACTGGGGAGACGAACACTGAAGCTTTCTTT. Its protein is CASSLGTGETNTEAFF.

This clone was found a few times. The chain uses TRBV30 and TRBJ1-1; D remains ambiguous. Germline V lookup: CDR1 GTSNPN, CDR2 SVGIG (reference sequence). The CDR3 runs to 12 residues. V lost 6 bases and J lost 1, with 9 bases in between. The DNA of the CDR3 is TGTGCCTGTTTTGGCGGGAACACTGAAGCTTTCTTT. Translating gives CACFGGNTEAFF. The full variable domain, with the rest looked up from reference TRBV30 and TRBJ1-1, is SQTIHQWPATLVQPVGSPLSLECTVEGTSNPNLYWYRQAAGRGLQLLFYSVGIGQISSEVPQNLSASRPQDRQFILSSKKLLLSDSGFYLCACFGGNTEAFFGQGTRLTVV.

The chain has TRBV10-3 and TRBJ1-2; 7 bases line up with TRBD1. With 6 bases clipped from V and 0 bases from J, the junction kept 10 bases outside the gene matches. Germline V gives CDR1 ENHRY, CDR2 SYGVKD. The CDR3 is made up of 16 amino acids. CDR3 protein: CAIRQEQGTANYGYTF. CDR3 DNA sequence: TGTGCCATCAGACAAGAACAGGGGACGGCTAACTATGGCTACACCTTC.

The chain links TRBV4-1 to TRBJ2-7; 9 bases are a match to TRBD1. V was clipped by 4 bases and J by 5 bases; unmatched bases: 6. The CDR3 extends over 14 amino acids. CDR1 and CDR2 from the germline V gene are MGHRA and YSYEKL. The CDR3: CASSRWDRDHEQYF. The CDR3, as DNA: TGCGCCAGCAGCCGCTGGGACAGGGACCACGAGCAGTACTTC.

This chain connects TRBV4-1 to TRBJ1-5; a weak D match, TRBD1 (6 bases). CDR3 length: 15 residues. The germline V gene has CDR1 MGHRA and CDR2 YSYEKL. V lost 3 bases and J 4 bases, leaving 13 bases between the germline ends. CDR3 bases: TGCGCCAGCAGCCAGGGGGGGGGCAGGAATCAGCCCCAGCATTTT. Protein product: CASSQGGGRNQPQHF.

The chain has TRBV27 and TRBJ2-1; 10 nucleotides agree with TRBD2. The CDR3 runs 16 residues. Germline V CDR1 and CDR2: MNHEY, SMNVEV (reference sequence). The V gene end was trimmed by 4 bases and the J gene end by 1 base; junction bases not matched to a gene: 4. CDR3 DNA: TGTGCCAGCAGTTCCGGAGCGGGAGGGTCCTACAATGAGCAGTTCTTC. Residues: CASSSGAGGSYNEQFF.

The rearrangement uses TRBV9 and TRBJ2-5; weak D call: TRBD2 (6 bases). V lost 3 bases to trimming and J lost 2 bases, with 11 bases between them. The CDR3 sequence is 14 residues long. CDR1 and CDR2 from the germline V gene are SGDLS and YYNGEE. CDR3 DNA: TGTGCCAGCAGCGAAGGGGCGGGACAAGAGACCCAGTACTTC. Its protein is CASSEGAGQETQYF.